The next 2 T cell receptor beta chains were all read from a single sample in a study of T cells after yellow fever vaccination. TCRdb re-analysed the 5' RACE reads in MiXCR, keeping a single row per CDR3 protein. The table shows under 200,000 distinct CDR3 sequences, with more than 5.5% occurring only once. The sequenced sample was CD4+ T cells sorted from PBMCs, obtained about 5 days after the first yellow fever vaccination. The receptors were sampled from a man between 18 and 29 years old who received the YFV17D yellow fever vaccine.

At least ten counts were recorded for this clonotype. V and J are TRBV7-2 and TRBJ2-3; D not resolved. This CDR3 has 13 residues. Germline assignment: CDR1 SGHTA and CDR2 FQGNSA. The V end lost 2 bases, the J end lost 2 bases, and 5 bases lay between the germline ends. The CDR3 DNA reads as TGTGCCAGCAGCTTATACAACACAGATACGCAGTATTTT. Residues: CASSLYNTDTQYF.

This clonotype was detected many times. The V call is TRBV5-1, the J call TRBJ2-6, with no clear D. Germline V gene sequence: CDR1 SGHRS, CDR2 YFSETQ. The CDR3 runs to 17 residues. V dropped 0 bases and J dropped 0 bases, with 10 bases sitting between them. In nucleotides, the CDR3 is TGCGCCAGCAGCTTGGCCGCGGCCAGCTCTGGGGCCAACGTCCTGACTTTC. Translating it yields CASSLAAASSGANVLTF.